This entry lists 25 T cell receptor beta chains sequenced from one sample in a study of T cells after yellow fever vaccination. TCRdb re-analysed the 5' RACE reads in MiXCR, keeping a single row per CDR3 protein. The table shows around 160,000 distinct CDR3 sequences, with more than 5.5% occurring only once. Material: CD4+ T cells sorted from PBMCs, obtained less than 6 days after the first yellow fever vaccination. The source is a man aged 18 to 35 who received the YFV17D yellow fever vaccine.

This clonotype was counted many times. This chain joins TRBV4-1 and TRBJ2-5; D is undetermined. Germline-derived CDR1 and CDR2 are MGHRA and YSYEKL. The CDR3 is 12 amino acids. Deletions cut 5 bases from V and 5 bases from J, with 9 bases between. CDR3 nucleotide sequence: TGCGCCAGCAGCTCCGTTTGGGAGACCCAGTACTTC. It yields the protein CASSSVWETQYF.

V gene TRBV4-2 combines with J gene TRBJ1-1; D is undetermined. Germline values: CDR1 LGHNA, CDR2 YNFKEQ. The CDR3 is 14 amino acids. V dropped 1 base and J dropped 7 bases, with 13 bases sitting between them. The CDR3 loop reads CASSQVGVSGEAFF. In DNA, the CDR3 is TGTGCCAGCAGCCAAGTTGGGGTCTCAGGTGAAGCTTTCTTT.

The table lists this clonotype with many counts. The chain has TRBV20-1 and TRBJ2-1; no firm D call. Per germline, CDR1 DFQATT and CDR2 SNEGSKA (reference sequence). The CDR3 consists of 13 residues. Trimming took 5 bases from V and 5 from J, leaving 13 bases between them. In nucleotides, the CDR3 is TGCAGTGCTTCCGGCCGGGTCGACAATGAGCAGTTCTTC. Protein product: CSASGRVDNEQFF.

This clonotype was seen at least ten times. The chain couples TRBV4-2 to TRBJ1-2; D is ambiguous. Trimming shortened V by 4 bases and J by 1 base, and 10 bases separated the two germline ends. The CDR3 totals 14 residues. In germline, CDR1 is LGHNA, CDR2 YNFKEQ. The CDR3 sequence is CASSLVQDNYGYTF. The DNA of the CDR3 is TGTGCCAGCAGCCTCGTGCAGGATAACTATGGCTACACCTTC.

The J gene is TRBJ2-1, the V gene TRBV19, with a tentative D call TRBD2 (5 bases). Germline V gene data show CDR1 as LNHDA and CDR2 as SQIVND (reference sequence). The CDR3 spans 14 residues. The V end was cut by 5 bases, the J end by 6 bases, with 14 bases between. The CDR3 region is CASSEGLVSNEQFF. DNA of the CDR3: TGTGCCAGTAGTGAGGGCCTTGTAAGCAATGAGCAGTTCTTC.

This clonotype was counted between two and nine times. This CDR3 reads CASSLTGQGARTGELFF. In DNA form, the CDR3 reads TGTGCCAGCAGCCTTACGGGACAGGGGGCACGGACCGGGGAGCTGTTTTTT. This chain uses TRBV7-3 with TRBJ2-2; TRBD1 matches 12 bases. The CDR3 is 17 residues long. Looked up from germline, CDR1 is SGHTA and CDR2 is FQGTGA. J gave up 5 bases and V 5 bases, and 9 bases lay outside the gene matches.

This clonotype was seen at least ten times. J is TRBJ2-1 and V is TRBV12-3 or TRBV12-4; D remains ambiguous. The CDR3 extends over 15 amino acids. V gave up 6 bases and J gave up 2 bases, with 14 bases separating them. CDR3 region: CASSPQSVAYNEQFF. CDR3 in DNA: TGTGCCAGCAGCCCACAGTCAGTGGCCTACAATGAGCAGTTCTTC.

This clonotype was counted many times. The CDR3 DNA sequence: TGTGCCAGCGTGGGGGAAGGCACCTACGAGCAGTACTTC. Translated, it gives CASVGEGTYEQYF. The gene calls are TRBV6-1 and TRBJ2-7; D is tentatively TRBD1 or TRBD2 (5 bases each). CDR1 and CDR2 from the germline V gene are MNHNS and SASEGT. Trimming removed 8 bases from V and 2 bases from J, with 13 bases in between. The CDR3 totals 13 residues.

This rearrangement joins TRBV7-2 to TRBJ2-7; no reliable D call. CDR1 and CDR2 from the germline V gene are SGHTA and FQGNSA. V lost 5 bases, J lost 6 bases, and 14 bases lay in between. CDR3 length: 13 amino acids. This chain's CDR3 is CASSPDGPVEQYF. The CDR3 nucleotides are TGTGCCAGCAGCCCCGACGGTCCGGTCGAGCAGTACTTC.

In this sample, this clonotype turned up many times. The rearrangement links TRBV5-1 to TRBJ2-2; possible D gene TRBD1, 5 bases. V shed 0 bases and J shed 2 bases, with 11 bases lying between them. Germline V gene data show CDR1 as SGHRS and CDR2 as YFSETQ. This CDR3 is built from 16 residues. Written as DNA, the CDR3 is TGCGCCAGCAGCTTGGGAGGCAGGGCCAACACCGGGGAGCTGTTTTTT. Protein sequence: CASSLGGRANTGELFF.

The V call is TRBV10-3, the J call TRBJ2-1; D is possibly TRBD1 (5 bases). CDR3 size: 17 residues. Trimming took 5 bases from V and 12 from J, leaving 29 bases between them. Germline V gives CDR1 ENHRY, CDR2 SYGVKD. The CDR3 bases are TGTGCCATCAGTCCCTTCTCAGACAGCCTGCTACAAGAGAGGCAGTTCTTC. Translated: CAISPFSDSLLQERQFF.

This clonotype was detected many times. The CDR3 reads CSVAVGNSNTEAFF. The CDR3 coding sequence is TGCAGCGTTGCAGTTGGGAATTCGAACACTGAAGCTTTCTTT. The gene calls are TRBV29-1 and TRBJ1-1; D gene uncertain. V lost 4 bases to trimming and J lost 1 base, with 13 bases between them. The germline gives CDR1 SQVTM, CDR2 ANQGSEA. The length of the CDR3 is 14 residues.

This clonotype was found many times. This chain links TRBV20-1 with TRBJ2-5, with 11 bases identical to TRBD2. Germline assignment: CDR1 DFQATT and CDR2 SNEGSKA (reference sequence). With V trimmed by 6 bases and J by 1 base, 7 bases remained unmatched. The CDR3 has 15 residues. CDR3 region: CSAVLAGGSQETQYF. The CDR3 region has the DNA TGCAGTGCGGTGCTAGCGGGGGGCTCCCAAGAGACCCAGTACTTC.

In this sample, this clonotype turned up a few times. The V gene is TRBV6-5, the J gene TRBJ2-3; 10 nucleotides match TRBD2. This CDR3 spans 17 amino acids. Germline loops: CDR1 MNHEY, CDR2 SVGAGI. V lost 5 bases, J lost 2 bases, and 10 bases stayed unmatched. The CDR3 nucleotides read TGTGCCAGCAGTACGGCCTCTCTAGCGGGGGTCACAGATACGCAGTATTTT. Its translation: CASSTASLAGVTDTQYF.

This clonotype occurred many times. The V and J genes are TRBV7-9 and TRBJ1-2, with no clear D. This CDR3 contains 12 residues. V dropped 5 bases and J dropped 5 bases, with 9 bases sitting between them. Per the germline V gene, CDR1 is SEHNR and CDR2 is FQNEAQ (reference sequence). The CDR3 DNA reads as TGTGCCAGCAGCGAACAAGTTTATGGCTACACCTTC. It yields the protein CASSEQVYGYTF.

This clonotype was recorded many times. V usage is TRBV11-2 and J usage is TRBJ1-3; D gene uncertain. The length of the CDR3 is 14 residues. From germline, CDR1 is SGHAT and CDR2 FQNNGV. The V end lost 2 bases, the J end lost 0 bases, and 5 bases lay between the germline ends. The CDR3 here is CASSLMGSGNTIYF. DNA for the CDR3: TGTGCCAGCAGCTTAATGGGCTCTGGAAACACCATATATTTT.

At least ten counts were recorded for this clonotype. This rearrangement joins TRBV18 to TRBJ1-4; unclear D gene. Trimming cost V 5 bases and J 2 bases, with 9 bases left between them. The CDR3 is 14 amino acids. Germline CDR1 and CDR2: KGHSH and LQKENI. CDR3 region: CASSALATNEKLFF. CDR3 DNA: TGTGCCAGCTCAGCCCTGGCGACTAATGAAAAACTGTTTTTT.

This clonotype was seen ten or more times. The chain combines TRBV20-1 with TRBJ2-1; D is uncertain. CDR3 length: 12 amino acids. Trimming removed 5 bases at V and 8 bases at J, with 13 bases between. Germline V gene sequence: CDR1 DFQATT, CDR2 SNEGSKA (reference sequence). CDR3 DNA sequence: TGCAGTGCTTCGACCTCAGCCGATGAGCAGTTCTTC. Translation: CSASTSADEQFF.

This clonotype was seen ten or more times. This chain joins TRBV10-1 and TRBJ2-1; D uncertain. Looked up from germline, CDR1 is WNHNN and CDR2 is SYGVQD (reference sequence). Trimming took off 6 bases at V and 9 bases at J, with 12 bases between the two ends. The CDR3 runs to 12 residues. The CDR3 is CASSDPGREQFF. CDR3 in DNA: TGCGCCAGCAGCGACCCCGGACGTGAGCAGTTCTTC.

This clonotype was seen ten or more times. DNA for the CDR3: TGTGCCAGCAGCTCCGGAGGCTCGGGAGGCTACACCTTC. It specifies CASSSGGSGGYTF. The chain links TRBV7-2 to TRBJ1-2, with unresolved D. The V and J ends lost 4 bases and 8 bases respectively, with 14 bases between them. Germline CDR1 reads SGHTA; CDR2 reads FQGNSA. The CDR3 loop spans 13 amino acids. Supplemented by reference TRBV7-2 and TRBJ1-2, the full variable domain reads GAGVSQSPSNKVTEKGKDVELRCDPISGHTALYWYRQSLGQGLEFLIYFQGNSAPDKSGLPSDRFSAERTGGSVSTLTIQRTQQEDSAVYLCASSSGGSGGYTFGSGTRLTVV.

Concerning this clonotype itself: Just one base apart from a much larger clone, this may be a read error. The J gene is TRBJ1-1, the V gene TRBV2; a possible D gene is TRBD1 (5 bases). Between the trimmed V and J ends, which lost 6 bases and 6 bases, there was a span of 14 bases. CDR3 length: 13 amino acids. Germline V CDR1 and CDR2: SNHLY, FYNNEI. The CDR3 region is CASRQDLNPEAFF. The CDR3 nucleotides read TGTGCCAGCAGACAGGACCTCAACCCTGAAGCTTTCTTT.

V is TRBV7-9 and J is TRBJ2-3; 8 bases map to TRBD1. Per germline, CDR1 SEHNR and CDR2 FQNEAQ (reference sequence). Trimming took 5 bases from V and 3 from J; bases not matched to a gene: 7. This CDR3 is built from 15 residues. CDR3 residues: CASSPRDRTTDTQYF. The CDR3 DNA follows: TGTGCCAGCAGCCCACGGGACAGGACTACAGATACGCAGTATTTT.

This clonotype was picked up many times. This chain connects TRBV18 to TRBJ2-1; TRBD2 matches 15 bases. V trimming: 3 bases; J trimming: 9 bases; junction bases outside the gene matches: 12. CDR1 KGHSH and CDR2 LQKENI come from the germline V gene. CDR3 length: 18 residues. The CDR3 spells CASSPGLAGGPLESEQFF. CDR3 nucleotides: TGTGCCAGCTCACCGGGACTAGCGGGGGGTCCCCTTGAATCTGAGCAGTTCTTC.

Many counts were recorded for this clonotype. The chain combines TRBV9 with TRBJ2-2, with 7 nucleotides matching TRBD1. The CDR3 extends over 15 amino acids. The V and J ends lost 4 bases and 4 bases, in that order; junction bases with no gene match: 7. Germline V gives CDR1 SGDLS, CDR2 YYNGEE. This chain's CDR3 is CASSSTGTTTGELFF. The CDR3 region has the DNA TGTGCCAGCAGCTCGACAGGGACGACCACCGGGGAGCTGTTTTTT.

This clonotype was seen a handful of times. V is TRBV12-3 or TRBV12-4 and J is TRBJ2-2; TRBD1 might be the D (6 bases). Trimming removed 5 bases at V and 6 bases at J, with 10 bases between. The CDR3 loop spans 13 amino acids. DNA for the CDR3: TGTGCCAGCAGTAAACAGGGACCCGGGGAGCTGTTTTTT. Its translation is CASSKQGPGELFF.